This record looks at one T cell receptor (beta chain) sequence and its context. Between the trimmed V and J ends, which lost 8 bases and 8 bases, there was a span of 21 bases. Germline CDR1 reads MNHEY; CDR2 reads SVGAGI. The CDR3 loop spans 15 amino acids. This entry belongs to a study of blood T cell repertoires in COVID-19. Study context: Some COVID-19 samples were acute and others convalescent; all came from the United States, Italy and Spain. Sample material is recorded as cDNA or gDNA derived from T cells, B-cell-depleted T cells, or PBMCs.

Per the study methods: Cell counts per sample came from amplifying reference gene primers. The protocol was immunoSEQ multiplex PCR, while the TCRdb copy is restricted to in-frame clones and leaves out a portion. V and J calls and clone size are given by that table; D and trimming were obtained from the DNA. The profile shows 140,000 to 150,000 clones, around 79% of them singletons. V and J are TRBV6-5 and TRBJ1-4, with D tentatively TRBD1 (6 bases). The source of this sequence is a man aged 50-60 years with active or convalescent COVID-19. The sample comprised peripheral blood. The CDR3 region has the DNA TGTGCCAGCGGAACCGGGGGGGGGCCATGGGAAAAACTGTTTTTT. This codes for CASGTGGGPWEKLFF.